Given below is one T cell receptor (beta chain) in context. Ten or more counts support this clonotype. Its antigen target is currently unknown. No per-base quality is available; no much larger clone lies one base away. The library was produced with PCR. Sequencing was carried out with an Illumina HiSeq 2500. To reduce PCR and sequencing biases, unique molecular identifiers were incorporated into the TCR beta cDNA libraries. Every 1 to 10 million input T cells yielded approximately 500,000 cDNA molecules, meaning each molecule approximated one T cell. Patient libraries were prepared and sequenced with the same protocol used for the earlier healthy control dataset. Samples belonging to the same batch were prepared together, multiplexed and sequenced on a shared HiSeq lane. Per the original workflow: Raw barcoded reads were processed with MIGEC, and single-read molecular identifier groups were discarded before consensus assembly and CDR3 extraction. Clonotype tables were post-analysed with VDJtools, and diversity was normalized by down-sampling all datasets to the smallest sample size. To correct batch-related cross-sample contamination, repertoire overlap clustering matched CDR3 amino acid sequences but not nucleotide sequences. TCRdb applied fastp at Q25 and MiXCR to the public reads, then kept only in-frame beta chains. When rows share a CDR3 protein, they turn into one entry using the most common DNA and genes. The V and J calls and clone size are TCRdb's, not the authors'. The sample profile shows about 460,000 distinct CDR3 sequences; 45% of them were found once. The ten largest clones capture about 12% of the sample.

The data are from a study of post-analysis software for immune sequencing data (dated by TCRdb to 2013 to 2016). Describing the broader study: Recorded disease courses included relapsing-remitting, secondary progressive and progressive-relapsing multiple sclerosis, with some patients lacking subtype annotation. The patient repertoires were compared against around eleven previously published healthy control repertoires obtained from donors aged roughly 6 to 26 years. A subset of samples was prepared in parallel using single-end sample barcoding, then pooled and co-amplified after Illumina adapter ligation.

From the cysteine through the phenylalanine, the CDR3 covers 18 amino acids. The read is trimmed to its CDR3 DNA, 54 bases read in frame from base 1. According to the germline V gene, CDR1 reads MGHRA and CDR2 reads YSYEKL. The germline ends are 23 bases apart after V is trimmed by 4 bases and J by 4 bases. The full study reports these points: Several TRBV segments, including TRBV5-6, TRBV5-1 and TRBV20-1, were significantly more frequent in patients than controls. The multiple sclerosis patient group was slightly younger than the control group. Multiple sclerosis patients had significantly lower normalized Chao1 diversity than controls, a result that suggests substantial peripheral T-cell clonal expansion. Strong co-clustering of samples prepared in the same batch was shown by direct clustering with F measure, prompting a batch-effect correction.

TCR beta repertoires were profiled from peripheral blood of about a dozen young patients with multiple sclerosis to demonstrate the VDJtools post-analysis software. The multiple sclerosis patients were children and adolescents ranging in age from roughly 6 to 16 years. Sequencing used blood. The receptor was isolated from a girl aged 5 to 17 with multiple sclerosis. The rearranged chain carries TRBV4-1 and TRBJ2-1; the D gene is perhaps TRBD1 or TRBD2, each of them matching over 6 bases. The CDR3 protein is CASSRIGEQGGKYNEQFF. The DNA sequence follows: TGCGCCAGCAGCCGCATAGGGGAACAGGGAGGAAAGTACAATGAGCAGTTCTTC.